This T cell receptor (beta chain) is drawn from a study of post-analysis software for immune sequencing data. Across the study: Recorded disease courses covered relapsing-remitting, secondary progressive and progressive-relapsing multiple sclerosis. Some patients had no subtype annotation.

Regarding the study as a whole: When patients were compared with controls, four to six TRBV segments were more frequent, TRBV5-6, TRBV5-1 and TRBV20-1 among them. Diversity measured as normalized Chao1 was significantly lower in multiple sclerosis patients than in controls.

For this clonotype: What it binds is unknown.

TCR beta cDNA libraries included unique molecular identifiers. Each batch of about 0.9 to 10 million T cells produced roughly 500,000 cDNA molecules. A single record per CDR3 protein comes from TCRdb applying MiXCR to the PCR reads. The sample comprises around 440,000 distinct CDR3 sequences, roughly 46% of which are singletons, and about an eighth rests with the top ten. CDR3 size: 14 residues. Trimming left V 1 base short and J 0 bases short, with 6 bases between. The receptor was derived from a girl aged 5-17 years with multiple sclerosis. Sequencing was done on a sample of blood. The V and J genes are TRBV12-3 or TRBV12-4 and TRBJ1-1; D not resolved. In DNA, the CDR3 is TGTGCCAGCAGTTTAGAGGTTATGAACACTGAAGCTTTCTTT. This translates into CASSLEVMNTEAFF.